The 22 T cell receptor beta chains below come from one sample, sequenced in a study of identical twins' blood T cells. TCRdb reprocessed the 5' RACE reads with MiXCR, giving one entry per CDR3 protein. The data show a few hundred thousand distinct CDR3 sequences, roughly 27% seen once. Sequenced material: PBMCs. These receptors were obtained from a woman aged 18-49 years in good health.

This chain joins TRBV5-4 and TRBJ1-4; TRBD1 agrees at 9 bases. Germline CDR1 and CDR2: SGHNT and YYREEE (reference sequence). The length of the CDR3 is 15 residues. Trimming removed 7 bases from V and 8 bases from J; junction bases left unmatched: 12. Here the CDR3 reads CASGTFGTGREKLFF. The CDR3 DNA reads as TGTGCCAGCGGAACCTTCGGGACAGGGAGGGAAAAACTGTTTTTT. Full variable domain (outside the CDR3, taken from reference TRBV5-4 and TRBJ1-4): ETGVTQSPTHLIKTRGQQVTLRCSSQSGHNTVSWYQQALGQGPQFIFQYYREEENGRGNFPPRFSGLQFPNYSSELNVNALELDDSALYLCASGTFGTGREKLFFGSGTQLSVL.

The chain's CDR3 is CSVKTSGRTGELFF. CDR3 bases: TGCAGTGTCAAGACTAGCGGGAGGACCGGGGAGCTGTTTTTT. The genes are TRBV20-1 and TRBJ2-2; the match to TRBD2 covers 13 bases. Per the germline V gene, CDR1 is DFQATT and CDR2 is SNEGSKA (reference sequence). Germline trimming cut 7 bases from V and 5 bases from J; bases unmatched to any gene: 4. The CDR3 spans 14 residues.

This chain connects TRBV20-1 to TRBJ2-7, with TRBD1 matching 7 bases. The V gene end was trimmed by 0 bases and the J gene end by 4 bases; junction bases not matched to a gene: 9. CDR3 size: 15 residues. The germline V gene has CDR1 DFQATT and CDR2 SNEGSKA (reference sequence). The chain's CDR3 is CSARDLGGREYEQYF. CDR3 nucleotides: TGCAGTGCTAGAGATCTAGGGGGCCGTGAGTACGAGCAGTACTTC.

This chain connects TRBV20-1 to TRBJ1-1, with 7 nucleotides matching TRBD1. Germline V gene data show CDR1 as DFQATT and CDR2 as SNEGSKA (reference sequence). The CDR3 runs to 13 residues. V lost 4 bases, J lost 0 bases, and 2 bases stayed unmatched. CDR3 residues: CSATGQMNTEAFF. The CDR3 DNA reads as TGCAGTGCTACGGGACAGATGAACACTGAAGCTTTCTTT.

CDR3 sequence: CASSLIWGETQYF. The DNA for the CDR3 is TGTGCCAGCAGCTTAATCTGGGGAGAGACCCAGTACTTC. V usage is TRBV7-2 and J usage is TRBJ2-5; D is unresolved. CDR3 length equals 13 residues. Trimming cost V 2 bases and J 4 bases, with 8 bases left between them. Per the germline V gene, CDR1 is SGHTA and CDR2 is FQGNSA.

This clonotype was picked up a small number of times. V and J are TRBV10-3 and TRBJ1-5; D remains unclear. The V end lost 0 bases, the J end lost 2 bases, and 11 bases lay between the germline ends. The CDR3 is 16 amino acids. Germline CDR1 and CDR2: ENHRY and SYGVKD. The CDR3 spells CAISESGRQGNQPQHF. Here the CDR3 DNA reads TGTGCCATCAGTGAGTCGGGAAGGCAGGGCAATCAGCCCCAGCATTTT.

This clonotype was observed once. This may be a read error, as it is one base from a much larger clone. The rearrangement joins TRBV10-3 to TRBJ1-3; tentatively, D is TRBD1 (6 bases). The CDR3 loop spans 13 amino acids. CDR1 is ENHRY and CDR2 is SYGVKD in the germline V gene. CDR3 sequence (DNA): TGTGCCATCAGCCAGGGGCTAGGAAACGCCATATATTTT. Residues: CAISQGLGNAIYF.

This clonotype was counted only a few times. The chain combines TRBV20-1 with TRBJ2-3; tentative D call: TRBD2 (5 bases). CDR1 is DFQATT and CDR2 is SNEGSKA in the germline V gene (reference sequence). There are 14 residues in the CDR3. V lost 2 bases and J lost 4, with 13 bases in between. CDR3 in amino acids: CSARRGTGPDTQYF. The DNA for the CDR3 is TGCAGTGCTAGACGGGGAACTGGGCCAGATACGCAGTATTTT.

J is TRBJ2-1 and V is TRBV9; 9 nucleotides line up with TRBD1. Germline V gene lookup returns CDR1 SGDLS and CDR2 YYNGEE. The CDR3 runs 16 residues. V was pared by 0 bases and J by 8 bases, with 9 bases of the junction left unmatched. The CDR3 DNA is TGTGCCAGCAGCGTAGAGGGACAGGGTTTAGTAGATGAGCAGTTCTTC. As protein: CASSVEGQGLVDEQFF. Complete variable domain (other parts from reference TRBV9 and TRBJ2-1): DSGVTQTPKHLITATGQRVTLRCSPRSGDLSVYWYQQSLDQGLQFLIQYYNGEERAKGNILERFSAQQFPDLHSELNLSSLELGDSALYFCASSVEGQGLVDEQFFGPGTRLTVL.

The V and J genes are TRBV3-1 and TRBJ2-1; tentatively, D is TRBD2 (6 bases). Trimming stripped 4 bases from V and 1 base from J, with 8 bases between. CDR3 length: 14 amino acids. Germline assignment: CDR1 LGHDT and CDR2 YNNKEL (reference sequence). CDR3 nucleotide sequence: TGTGCCAGCAGCCCAGGGAGGTCCTACAATGAGCAGTTCTTC. Translation: CASSPGRSYNEQFF.

J is TRBJ1-1 and V is TRBV10-3, with D perhaps matching TRBD1 (5 bases). The V end was cut by 7 bases, the J end by 0 bases, with 9 bases between. The CDR3 loop spans 13 amino acids. Germline CDR1 ENHRY, CDR2 SYGVKD. CDR3 in amino acids: CAINQGVNTEAFF. CDR3 DNA: TGTGCCATCAATCAGGGCGTGAACACTGAAGCTTTCTTT.

The V gene is TRBV7-9, the J gene TRBJ1-5; 9 positions agree with TRBD1. Trimming cost V 6 bases and J 7 bases; bases outside gene matches: 7. From germline, CDR1 is SEHNR and CDR2 FQNEAQ (reference sequence). CDR3 length: 14 residues. The CDR3: CASSAGTGTQPQHF. CDR3 nucleotides: TGTGCCAGCAGTGCCGGGACAGGGACCCAGCCCCAGCATTTT.

The chain has TRBV5-1 and TRBJ1-1, with D unresolved. Germline V CDR1 and CDR2: SGHRS, YFSETQ. This CDR3 is 14 amino acids long. Between the trimmed V and J ends, which lost 0 bases and 5 bases, there was a span of 11 bases. The CDR3 DNA reads as TGCGCCAGCAGCTTGGCCACGGCTAGTACTGAAGCTTTCTTT. Encoded protein: CASSLATASTEAFF.

In the case of this clonotype: A much bigger clone sits one base away, suggesting this may be a read error. The rearrangement joins TRBV10-3 to TRBJ1-2; no definite D call. Germline values: CDR1 ENHRY, CDR2 SYGVKD. The V end lost 9 bases, the J end lost 4 bases, and 15 bases lay between the germline ends. This CDR3 is 13 amino acids long. CDR3: CAIGSGRSYGYTF. Written as DNA, the CDR3 is TGTGCCATAGGCAGTGGGCGGAGCTATGGCTACACCTTC.

V gene TRBV11-2 combines with J gene TRBJ1-2; D is ambiguous. CDR1 and CDR2 from the germline V gene are SGHAT and FQNNGV. The CDR3 loop spans 14 amino acids. Between the trimmed V and J ends, which lost 4 bases and 7 bases, there was a span of 16 bases. The DNA of the CDR3 is TGTGCCAGCAGCTCCACCGGTTCGGAATCTGGCTACACCTTC. Translation gives CASSSTGSESGYTF.

This chain joins TRBV2 and TRBJ1-1, with TRBD1 identical over 7 bases. With 2 bases clipped from V and 8 bases from J, the junction kept 5 bases outside the gene matches. This CDR3 comprises 13 residues. Germline V gene lookup returns CDR1 SNHLY and CDR2 FYNNEI. The DNA for the CDR3 is TGTGCCAGCAGTGAAACTAGGGACAGCGAAGCTTTCTTT. As protein: CASSETRDSEAFF.

This clonotype was recorded a few times. This rearrangement joins TRBV5-1 to TRBJ2-3, with unresolved D. V lost 3 bases, J lost 2 bases, and 10 bases lay in between. CDR3 size: 14 residues. Per germline, CDR1 SGHRS and CDR2 YFSETQ. CDR3 sequence: CASSSDVITDTQYF. For the CDR3, the DNA is TGCGCCAGCAGCTCGGACGTCATCACAGATACGCAGTATTTT.

A few counts support this clonotype. The chain is built from TRBV29-1 and TRBJ1-2; D remains unclear. The germline V gene encodes CDR1 SQVTM and CDR2 ANQGSEA. V lost 0 bases and J lost 5, with 19 bases in between. The CDR3 contains 16 residues. The CDR3 spells CSVEDLRARVKYGYTF. CDR3 DNA: TGCAGCGTTGAAGATCTCCGGGCCCGCGTAAAATATGGCTACACCTTC. Variable domain in full (rest from reference TRBV29-1 and TRBJ1-2): SAVISQKPSRDICQRGTSLTIQCQVDSQVTMMFWYRQQPGQSLTLIATANQGSEATYESGFVIDKFPISRPNLTFSTLTVSNMSPEDSSIYLCSVEDLRARVKYGYTFGSGTRLTVV.

The chain employs TRBV7-6 and TRBJ2-1, with D tentatively TRBD1 (6 bases). CDR3 length: 14 residues. V dropped 6 bases and J dropped 6 bases, with 15 bases sitting between them. The germline gives CDR1 SGHVS, CDR2 FNYEAQ. The CDR3 sequence: CASSYIEQGNEQFF. The CDR3 DNA is TGTGCCAGCAGTTATATCGAACAGGGCAATGAGCAGTTCTTC.

The CDR3 here is CASSIVYNEQFF. The CDR3 DNA reads as TGTGCCAGTAGTATAGTCTACAATGAGCAGTTCTTC. This chain uses TRBV19 with TRBJ2-1, with D unclear. Trimming removed 1 base at V and 3 bases at J, with 1 base between. The V gene's germline CDR1 is LNHDA and CDR2 SQIVND (reference sequence). The CDR3 consists of 12 residues.

In its sample, this clonotype was seen a few times. This chain links TRBV28 with TRBJ1-5; D possibly corresponds to TRBD1 (6 bases). The germline CDR1 and CDR2 sequences are MDHEN and SYDVKM. CDR3 length: 13 residues. Trimming pared 5 bases from V and 12 bases from J, leaving 17 bases between. CDR3 region: CASSQRGPQDQHF. The CDR3 bases are TGTGCCAGCAGTCAACGGGGGCCCCAGGACCAGCATTTT. Filled out from reference TRBV28 and TRBJ1-5, the complete variable domain reads DVKVTQSSRYLVKRTGEKVFLECVQDMDHENMFWYRQDPGLGLRLIYFSYDVKMKEKGDIPEGYSVSREKKERFSLILESASTNQTSMYLCASSQRGPQDQHFGDGTRLSIL.

About this clonotype: This is likely a read error, given that the CDR3 carries no conserved phenylalanine or tryptophan at its end. The chain joins TRBV19 to TRBJ1-2, with D uncertain. Trimming took 8 bases from V and 4 from J, leaving 20 bases between them. There are 15 residues in the CDR3. Germline V lookup: CDR1 LNHDA, CDR2 SQIVND (reference sequence). The DNA of the CDR3 is TGTGCCAGTGCTCGCGGACTGCTAGTGGGCTATGGCTACACCTCC. Its protein product is CASARGLLVGYGYTS.